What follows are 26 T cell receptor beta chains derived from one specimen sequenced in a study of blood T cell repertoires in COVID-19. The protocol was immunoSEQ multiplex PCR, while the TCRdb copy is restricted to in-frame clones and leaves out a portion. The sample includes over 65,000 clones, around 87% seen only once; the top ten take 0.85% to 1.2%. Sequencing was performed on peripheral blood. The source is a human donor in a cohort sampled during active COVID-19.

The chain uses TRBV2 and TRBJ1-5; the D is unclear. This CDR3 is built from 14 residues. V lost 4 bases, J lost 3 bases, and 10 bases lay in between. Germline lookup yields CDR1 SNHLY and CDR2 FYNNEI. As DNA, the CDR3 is TGTGCCAGCAGTGTGGGTCAGGTCAATCAGCCCCAGCATTTT. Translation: CASSVGQVNQPQHF.

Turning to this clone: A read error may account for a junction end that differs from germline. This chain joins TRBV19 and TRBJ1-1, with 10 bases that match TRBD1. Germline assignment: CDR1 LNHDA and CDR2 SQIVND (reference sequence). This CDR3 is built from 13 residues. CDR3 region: CASSIRDRGPEGF. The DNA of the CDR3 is TGTGCCAGTAGTATTCGAGACAGGGGGCCAGAGGGGTTT.

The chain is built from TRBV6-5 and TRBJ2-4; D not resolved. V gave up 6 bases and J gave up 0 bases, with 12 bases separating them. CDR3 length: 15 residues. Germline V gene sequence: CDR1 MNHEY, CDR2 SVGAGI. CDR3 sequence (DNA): TGTGCCAGCAGATTTACTAATCTAGCCAAAAACATTCAGTACTTC. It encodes CASRFTNLAKNIQYF.

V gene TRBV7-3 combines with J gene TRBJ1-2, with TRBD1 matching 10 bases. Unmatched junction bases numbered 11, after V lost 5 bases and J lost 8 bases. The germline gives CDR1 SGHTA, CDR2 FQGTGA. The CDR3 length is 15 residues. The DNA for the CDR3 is TGTGCCAGCAGCCTTCAGGGACAGGGGATAGGAGGCTACACCTTC. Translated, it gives CASSLQGQGIGGYTF.

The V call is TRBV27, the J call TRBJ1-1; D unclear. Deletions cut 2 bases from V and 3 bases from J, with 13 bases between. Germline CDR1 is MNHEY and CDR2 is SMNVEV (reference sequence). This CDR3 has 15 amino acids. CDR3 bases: TGTGCCAGCAGTTTAGCCCCGTCAAGAGACACTGAAGCTTTCTTT. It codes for CASSLAPSRDTEAFF.

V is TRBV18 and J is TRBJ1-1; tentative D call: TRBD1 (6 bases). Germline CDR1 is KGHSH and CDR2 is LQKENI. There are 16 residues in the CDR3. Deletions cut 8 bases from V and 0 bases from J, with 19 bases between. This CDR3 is CASLRGAGVMNTEAFF. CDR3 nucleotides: TGTGCCAGCCTCCGAGGAGCAGGGGTTATGAACACTGAAGCTTTCTTT.

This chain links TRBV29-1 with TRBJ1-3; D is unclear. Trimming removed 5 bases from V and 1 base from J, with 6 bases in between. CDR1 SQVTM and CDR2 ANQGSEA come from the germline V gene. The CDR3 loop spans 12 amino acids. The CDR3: CSVQASGNTIYF. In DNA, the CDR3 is TGCAGCGTTCAGGCTTCTGGAAACACCATATATTTT.

CDR3 coding DNA: TGTGCCAGCAGCTCACCTAGGGGGGGTCAGTCTTCCACAGATACGCAGTATTTT. Translation: CASSSPRGGQSSTDTQYF. The V gene is TRBV7-9, the J gene TRBJ2-3, with D possibly being TRBD2 (7 bases). Germline-derived CDR1 and CDR2 are SEHNR and FQNEAQ (reference sequence). This CDR3 contains 18 residues. Trimming pared 4 bases from V and 2 bases from J, leaving 22 bases between.

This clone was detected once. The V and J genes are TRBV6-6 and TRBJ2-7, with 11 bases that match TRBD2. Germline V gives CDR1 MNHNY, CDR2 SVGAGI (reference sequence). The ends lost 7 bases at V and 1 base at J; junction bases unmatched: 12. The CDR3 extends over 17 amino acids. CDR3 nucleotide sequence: TGTGCCAGCACTCGGGACTCCCTAGCGGGAGGTTCCTACGAGCAGTACTTC. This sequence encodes CASTRDSLAGGSYEQYF.

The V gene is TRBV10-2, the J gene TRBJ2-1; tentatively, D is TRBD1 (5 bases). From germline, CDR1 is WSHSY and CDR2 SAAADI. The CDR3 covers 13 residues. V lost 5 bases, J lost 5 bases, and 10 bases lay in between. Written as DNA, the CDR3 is TGCGCCAGCAGTTTCGACAGAAACAATGAGCAGTTCTTC. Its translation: CASSFDRNNEQFF.

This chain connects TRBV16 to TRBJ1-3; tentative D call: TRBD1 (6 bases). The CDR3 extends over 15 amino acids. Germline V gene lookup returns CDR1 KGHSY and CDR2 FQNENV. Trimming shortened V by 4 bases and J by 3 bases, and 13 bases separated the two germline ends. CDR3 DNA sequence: TGTGCCAGCAGCCCCGGGGGGGCAATTGGAAACACCATATATTTT. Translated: CASSPGGAIGNTIYF.

DNA of the CDR3: TGTGCCAGCAGTTTACAGCCCCCAGCGAACCACGAGCAGTACTTC. Translated: CASSLQPPANHEQYF. V usage is TRBV27 and J usage is TRBJ2-7; no definite D call. Trimming removed 2 bases at V and 5 bases at J, with 16 bases between. Germline lookup yields CDR1 MNHEY and CDR2 SMNVEV (reference sequence). This CDR3 is 15 amino acids long.

This chain's CDR3 is CASRARGEGGYNEQFF. The CDR3 coding sequence is TGCGCCAGCAGGGCCCGTGGGGAGGGCGGGTACAATGAGCAGTTCTTC. The rearrangement links TRBV5-1 to TRBJ2-1, with 7 bases that match TRBD2. Germline loops: CDR1 SGHRS, CDR2 YFSETQ. V was clipped by 5 bases and J by 4 bases; unmatched bases: 12. The CDR3 extends over 16 amino acids. The full variable domain, rest sourced from reference TRBV5-1 and TRBJ2-1, is KAGVTQTPRYLIKTRGQQVTLSCSPISGHRSVSWYQQTPGQGLQFLFEYFSETQRNKGNFPGRFSGRQFSNSRSEMNVSTLELGDSALYLCASRARGEGGYNEQFFGPGTRLTVL.

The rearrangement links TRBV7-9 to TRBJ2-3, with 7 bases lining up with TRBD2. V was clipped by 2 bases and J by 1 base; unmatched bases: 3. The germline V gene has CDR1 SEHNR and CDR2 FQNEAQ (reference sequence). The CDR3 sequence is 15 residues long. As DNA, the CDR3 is TGTGCCAGCAGCTTAACTGGGAGGGGCACAGATACGCAGTATTTT. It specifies CASSLTGRGTDTQYF.

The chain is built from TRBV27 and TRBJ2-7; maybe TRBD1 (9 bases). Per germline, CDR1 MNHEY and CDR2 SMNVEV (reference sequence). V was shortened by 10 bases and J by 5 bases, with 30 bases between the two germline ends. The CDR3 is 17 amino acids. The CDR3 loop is CATKDRGNGAGDNEQYF. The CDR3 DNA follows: TGTGCCACAAAGGACAGGGGAAATGGAGCGGGAGATAACGAGCAGTACTTC.

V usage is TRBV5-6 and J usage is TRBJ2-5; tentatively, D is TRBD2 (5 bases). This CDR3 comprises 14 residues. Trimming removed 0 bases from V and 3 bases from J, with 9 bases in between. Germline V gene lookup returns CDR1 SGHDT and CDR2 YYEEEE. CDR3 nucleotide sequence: TGTGCCAGCAGCTTGGGCCCAGCGGAAGAGACCCAGTACTTC. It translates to CASSLGPAEETQYF.

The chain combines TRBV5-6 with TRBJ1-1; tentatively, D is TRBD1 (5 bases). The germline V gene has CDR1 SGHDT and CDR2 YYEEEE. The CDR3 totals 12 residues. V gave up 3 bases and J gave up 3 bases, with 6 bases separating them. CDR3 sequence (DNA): TGTGCCAGCAGCTGGGGGGACACTGAAGCTTTCTTT. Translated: CASSWGDTEAFF.

CDR3 bases: TGTGCCAGCAGCTTAGGCTTTAAGGGAGGGGATCTGGACATTCAGTACTTC. As protein: CASSLGFKGGDLDIQYF. V usage is TRBV11-3 and J usage is TRBJ2-4, with 7 bases aligning to TRBD2. Germline loops: CDR1 SGHNT, CDR2 YENEEA. This CDR3 is built from 17 residues. V lost 1 base and J lost 8; bases outside the gene matches: 14.

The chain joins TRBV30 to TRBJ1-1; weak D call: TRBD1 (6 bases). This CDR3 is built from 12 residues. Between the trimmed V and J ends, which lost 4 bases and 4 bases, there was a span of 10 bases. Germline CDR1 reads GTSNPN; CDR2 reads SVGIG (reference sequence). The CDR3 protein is CAWILRGTEAFF. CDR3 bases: TGTGCCTGGATTCTCAGGGGCACTGAAGCTTTCTTT.

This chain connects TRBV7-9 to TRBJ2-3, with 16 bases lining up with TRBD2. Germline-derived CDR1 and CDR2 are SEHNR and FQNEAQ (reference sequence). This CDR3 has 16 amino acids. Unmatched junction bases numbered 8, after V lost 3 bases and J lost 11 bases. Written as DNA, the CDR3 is TGTGCCAGCAGCTTGGGGACTAGCGGGAGGGGGCGGCGGCAGTATTTT. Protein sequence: CASSLGTSGRGRRQYF.

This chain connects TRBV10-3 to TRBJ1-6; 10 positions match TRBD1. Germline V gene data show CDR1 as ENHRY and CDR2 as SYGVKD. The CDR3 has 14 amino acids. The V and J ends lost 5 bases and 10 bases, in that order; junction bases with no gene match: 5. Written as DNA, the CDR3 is TGTGCCATCAGTACGACAGGGGGCCGGTCACCCCTCCACTTT. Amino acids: CAISTTGGRSPLHF.

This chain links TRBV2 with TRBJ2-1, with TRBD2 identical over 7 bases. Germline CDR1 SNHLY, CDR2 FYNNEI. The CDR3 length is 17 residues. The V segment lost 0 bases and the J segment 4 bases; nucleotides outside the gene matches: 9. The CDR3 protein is CASSEALGGGKYNEQFF. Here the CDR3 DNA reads TGTGCCAGCAGTGAAGCGCTGGGGGGGGGAAAATACAATGAGCAGTTCTTC. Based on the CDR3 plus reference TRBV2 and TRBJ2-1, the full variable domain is EPEVTQTPSHQVTQMGQEVILRCVPISNHLYFYWYRQILGQKVEFLVSFYNNEISEKSEIFDDQFSVERPDGSNFTLKIRSTKLEDSAMYFCASSEALGGGKYNEQFFGPGTRLTVL.

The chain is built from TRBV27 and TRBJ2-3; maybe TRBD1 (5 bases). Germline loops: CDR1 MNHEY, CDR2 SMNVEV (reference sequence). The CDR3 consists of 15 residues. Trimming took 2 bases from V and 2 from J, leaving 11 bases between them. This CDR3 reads CASSLAAGFTDTQYF. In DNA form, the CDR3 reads TGTGCCAGCAGTTTAGCGGCAGGGTTCACAGATACGCAGTATTTT.

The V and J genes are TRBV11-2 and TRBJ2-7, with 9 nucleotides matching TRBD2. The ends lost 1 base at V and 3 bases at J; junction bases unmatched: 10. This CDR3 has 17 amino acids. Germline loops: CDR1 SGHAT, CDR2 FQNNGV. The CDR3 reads CASSLAPTGAGGYEQYF. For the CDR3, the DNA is TGTGCCAGCAGCTTAGCCCCAACGGGAGCGGGAGGCTACGAGCAGTACTTC. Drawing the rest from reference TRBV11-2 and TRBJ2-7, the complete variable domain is EAGVAQSPRYKIIEKRQSVAFWCNPISGHATLYWYQQILGQGPKLLIQFQNNGVVDDSQLPKDRFSAERLKGVDSTLKIQPAKLEDSAVYLCASSLAPTGAGGYEQYFGPGTRLTVT.

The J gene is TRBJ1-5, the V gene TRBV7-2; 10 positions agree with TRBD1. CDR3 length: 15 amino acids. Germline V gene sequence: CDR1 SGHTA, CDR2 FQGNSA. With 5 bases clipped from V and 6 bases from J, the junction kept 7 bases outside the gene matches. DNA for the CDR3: TGTGCCAGCAGCCCCCGGGACAGGGGAAGTCAGCCCCAGCATTTT. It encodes CASSPRDRGSQPQHF.

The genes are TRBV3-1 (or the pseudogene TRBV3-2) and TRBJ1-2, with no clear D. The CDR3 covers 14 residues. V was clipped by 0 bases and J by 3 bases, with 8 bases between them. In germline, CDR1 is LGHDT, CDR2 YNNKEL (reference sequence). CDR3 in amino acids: CASSQDLAYYGYTF. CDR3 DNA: TGTGCCAGCAGCCAAGACCTGGCTTACTATGGCTACACCTTC.